Following are 25 T cell receptor beta chains from one sample sequenced in a study of blood T cell repertoires in COVID-19. The method was immunoSEQ multiplex PCR; TCRdb's version includes in-frame clones alone and lacks a portion of them. Among 100,000 to 120,000 clones listed, roughly 82% were seen once. Input material: peripheral blood. Receptors were obtained from an older woman with acute or convalescent COVID-19.

The rearrangement uses TRBV19 and TRBJ1-2; D call uncertain. The germline V gene encodes CDR1 LNHDA and CDR2 SQIVND (reference sequence). V was shortened by 1 base and J by 0 bases, with 9 bases between the two germline ends. This CDR3 is built from 15 residues. The DNA of the CDR3 is TGTGCCAGTAGTATAGTGGGAGTCTCTAACTATGGCTACACCTTC. It is translated as CASSIVGVSNYGYTF.

The J gene is TRBJ2-7, the V gene TRBV6-4; TRBD1 aligns across 7 bases. V lost 2 bases to trimming and J lost 1 base; unmatched junction nucleotides: 5. Germline lookup yields CDR1 MRHNA and CDR2 SNTAGT. This CDR3 region has 15 residues. The CDR3 protein is CASSDPTGLSYEQYF. For the CDR3, the DNA is TGTGCCAGCAGTGACCCGACAGGGCTATCCTACGAGCAGTACTTC.

The V and J genes are TRBV4-3 and TRBJ1-1; a possible D gene is TRBD1 (5 bases). The CDR3 extends over 16 amino acids. Germline CDR1 and CDR2: LGHNA and YSLEER. Trimming took off 0 bases at V and 2 bases at J, with 13 bases between the two ends. The CDR3 loop reads CASSQDRATANTEAFF. CDR3 sequence (DNA): TGCGCCAGCAGCCAAGATAGGGCGACAGCTAACACTGAAGCTTTCTTT.

The chain recombines TRBV12-3 or TRBV12-4 with TRBJ2-5; D gene ambiguous. The CDR3 contains 13 residues. V lost 3 bases and J 5 bases, leaving 10 bases between the germline ends. The CDR3: CASSFSSWETQYF. The DNA of the CDR3 is TGTGCCAGCAGTTTTAGCAGTTGGGAGACCCAGTACTTC.

The chain couples TRBV2 to TRBJ2-5, with 7 bases that match TRBD2. The CDR3 runs 13 residues. Germline CDR1 reads SNHLY; CDR2 reads FYNNEI. After removal of 6 bases from V and 2 bases from J, the junction contained 3 bases not matched to a gene. CDR3 protein: CASRGLEQETQYF. CDR3 coding DNA: TGTGCCAGCAGAGGACTAGAACAAGAGACCCAGTACTTC.

The chain uses TRBV27 and TRBJ1-4, with D perhaps TRBD1 (6 bases). In germline, CDR1 is MNHEY, CDR2 SMNVEV (reference sequence). CDR3 length: 15 residues. Trimming took 5 bases from V and 4 from J, leaving 14 bases between them. The CDR3 protein is CASSVRQDVNEKLFF. CDR3 nucleotides: TGTGCCAGCAGTGTCCGACAGGACGTTAATGAAAAACTGTTTTTT.

This rearrangement joins TRBV29-1 to TRBJ2-5; perhaps TRBD2 as D (6 bases). Per the germline V gene, CDR1 is SQVTM and CDR2 is ANQGSEA. The CDR3 has 13 amino acids. The V and J ends lost 0 bases and 5 bases respectively, with 10 bases between them. CDR3 residues: CSVEDGGSETQYF. DNA of the CDR3: TGCAGCGTTGAAGATGGAGGGTCGGAGACCCAGTACTTC. The entire variable domain, with the rest obtained from reference TRBV29-1 and TRBJ2-5, is as follows: SAVISQKPSRDICQRGTSLTIQCQVDSQVTMMFWYRQQPGQSLTLIATANQGSEATYESGFVIDKFPISRPNLTFSTLTVSNMSPEDSSIYLCSVEDGGSETQYFGPGTRLLVL.

This clone was recorded a few times. This rearrangement joins TRBV12-5 to TRBJ2-5; perhaps TRBD1 as D (6 bases). The CDR3 runs to 15 residues. V shed 6 bases and J shed 5 bases, with 19 bases lying between them. Germline V gives CDR1 LGHNT, CDR2 FRNRAP. In DNA, the CDR3 is TGTGCTAGTGGGTCCGCCTCCCAGGGGCCGGAGACCCAGTACTTC. It yields the protein CASGSASQGPETQYF.

The gene calls are TRBV10-3 and TRBJ1-6, with 9 nucleotides matching TRBD1. Germline V gene lookup returns CDR1 ENHRY and CDR2 SYGVKD. The length of the CDR3 is 13 residues. V was clipped by 9 bases and J by 10 bases; unmatched bases: 7. CDR3 in amino acids: CAIRQGVESPLHF. The CDR3 DNA follows: TGTGCCATTAGACAGGGGGTAGAGTCACCCCTCCACTTT.

The rearrangement links TRBV18 to TRBJ2-2; 7 nucleotides align to TRBD1. The CDR3 totals 17 residues. V lost 3 bases and J lost 1; bases outside the gene matches: 8. Germline-derived CDR1 and CDR2 are KGHSH and LQKENI. The CDR3 nucleotides are TGTGCCAGCTCACCGACAGGGCCCGCCATGAACACCGGGGAGCTGTTTTTT. Its protein is CASSPTGPAMNTGELFF.

As concerns this clone: This CDR3 is also generated by other DNA sequences in the sample. The chain couples TRBV28 to TRBJ1-2; D possibly corresponds to TRBD1 (5 bases). Per the germline V gene, CDR1 is MDHEN and CDR2 is SYDVKM. V gave up 4 bases and J gave up 5 bases, with 5 bases separating them. This CDR3 is 11 amino acids long. The CDR3: CASSSGYGYTF. DNA of the CDR3: TGTGCCAGCAGTTCAGGGTATGGCTACACCTTC.

This chain uses TRBV19 with TRBJ2-1, with 9 bases lining up with TRBD2. Germline V lookup: CDR1 LNHDA, CDR2 SQIVND (reference sequence). This CDR3 is 14 amino acids long. V shed 7 bases and J 6 bases; nucleotides not matched to a gene: 7. This CDR3 reads CASMRGGGANEQFF. In nucleotides, the CDR3 is TGTGCCAGTATGAGGGGCGGGGGGGCCAATGAGCAGTTCTTC.

V and J are TRBV6-5 and TRBJ2-3, with 7 bases fitting TRBD2. The CDR3 runs to 14 residues. V lost 6 bases, J lost 3 bases, and 6 bases stayed unmatched. From germline, CDR1 is MNHEY and CDR2 SVGAGI. Written as DNA, the CDR3 is TGTGCCAGCAGCGTTGGACTAGAAACAGATACGCAGTATTTT. It specifies CASSVGLETDTQYF.

The gene calls are TRBV12-3 or TRBV12-4 and TRBJ1-1; D gene uncertain. The V and J ends lost 4 bases and 1 base respectively, with 7 bases between them. This CDR3 comprises 13 residues. CDR3 in amino acids: CASSSPRNTEAFF. DNA of the CDR3: TGTGCCAGCAGTTCCCCCCGGAACACTGAAGCTTTCTTT.

This sequence joins TRBV9 and TRBJ1-6, with D perhaps matching TRBD1 (6 bases). V shed 3 bases and J shed 5 bases, with 9 bases lying between them. The CDR3 consists of 14 residues. Germline-derived CDR1 and CDR2 are SGDLS and YYNGEE. The CDR3, as DNA: TGTGCCAGCAGCGAGGGGGGGAATAATTCACCCCTCCACTTT. Translation gives CASSEGGNNSPLHF.

The chain combines TRBV5-1 with TRBJ1-2; unclear D gene. This CDR3 contains 15 residues. V lost 4 bases to trimming and J lost 4 bases, with 17 bases between them. Germline V gives CDR1 SGHRS, CDR2 YFSETQ. CDR3 residues: CASSVSVGGPYGYTF. CDR3 DNA: TGCGCCAGCAGCGTCAGTGTCGGCGGTCCCTATGGCTACACCTTC.

The count of this clone is one. The V gene is TRBV19, the J gene TRBJ1-1; D not certain. CDR1 is LNHDA and CDR2 is SQIVND in the germline V gene (reference sequence). The V end lost 1 base, the J end lost 0 bases, and 12 bases lay between the germline ends. The length of the CDR3 is 16 residues. The CDR3 DNA follows: TGTGCCAGTAGTATAGGGAGGGAAGGCATGAACACTGAAGCTTTCTTT. This codes for CASSIGREGMNTEAFF.

This clone was counted only a few times. The chain couples TRBV6-5 to TRBJ1-2; TRBD1 aligns across 8 bases. Trimming at V came to 7 bases and at J to 8 bases, leaving 15 bases not matched to a gene. The CDR3 totals 15 residues. Germline assignment: CDR1 MNHEY and CDR2 SVGAGI. CDR3 region: CASTTTGQATGGYTF. CDR3 coding DNA: TGTGCCAGCACAACCACGGGACAGGCGACAGGAGGCTACACCTTC.

The chain uses TRBV5-6 and TRBJ2-2; D remains ambiguous. The ends were cut back, 4 bases at V and 2 bases at J, with 12 bases in the middle. The CDR3 is 15 residues long. In germline, CDR1 is SGHDT, CDR2 YYEEEE. CDR3 loop: CASSTLADNTGELFF. As DNA, the CDR3 is TGTGCCAGCAGCACCCTGGCGGATAACACCGGGGAGCTGTTTTTT.

The CDR3 loop is CASQGGGYTF. The CDR3 DNA reads as TGTGCCAGCCAGGGGGGAGGCTACACCTTC. J is TRBJ1-2 and V is TRBV2, with 7 bases fitting TRBD1. Germline values: CDR1 SNHLY, CDR2 FYNNEI. CDR3 length equals 10 residues. With V trimmed by 8 bases and J by 8 bases, 2 bases remained unmatched.

The chain couples TRBV14 to TRBJ1-2; D is ambiguous. Germline V gives CDR1 SGHDN, CDR2 FVKESK. This CDR3 spans 13 amino acids. Trimming left V 1 base short and J 4 bases short, with 7 bases between. For the CDR3, the DNA is TGTGCCAGCAGCCAAGGGCAGTCCTATGGCTACACCTTC. Translation gives CASSQGQSYGYTF. The full variable domain, in which reference TRBV14 and TRBJ1-2 provide the parts outside the CDR3, is EAGVTQFPSHSVIEKGQTVTLRCDPISGHDNLYWYRRVMGKEIKFLLHFVKESKQDESGMPNNRFLAERTGGTYSTLKVQPAELEDSGVYFCASSQGQSYGYTFGSGTRLTVV.

V usage is TRBV7-9 and J usage is TRBJ1-5; maybe TRBD1 (5 bases). V lost 1 base and J 0 bases, leaving 7 bases between the germline ends. Germline V gene lookup returns CDR1 SEHNR and CDR2 FQNEAQ (reference sequence). CDR3 length: 15 residues. CDR3 in DNA: TGTGCCAGCAGCTTAGGGGGGGTTAGCAATCAGCCCCAGCATTTT. Its protein is CASSLGGVSNQPQHF. The variable domain in full, completed from reference TRBV7-9 and TRBJ1-5, reads DTGVSQNPRHKITKRGQNVTFRCDPISEHNRLYWYRQTLGQGPEFLTYFQNEAQLEKSRLLSDRFSAERPKGSFSTLEIQRTEQGDSAMYLCASSLGGVSNQPQHFGDGTRLSIL.

The chain has TRBV7-9 and TRBJ2-7; 8 bases align to TRBD1. Trimming cost V 5 bases and J 3 bases; bases outside gene matches: 6. The V gene's germline CDR1 is SEHNR and CDR2 FQNEAQ (reference sequence). This CDR3 region has 14 residues. The CDR3 loop is CASSSRTGIYEQYF. Here the CDR3 DNA reads TGTGCCAGCAGCAGTCGGACAGGGATCTACGAGCAGTACTTC.

This clone was counted a single time. The genes are TRBV28 and TRBJ1-4; 7 nucleotides agree with TRBD1. Germline V CDR1 and CDR2: MDHEN, SYDVKM. This CDR3 region has 14 residues. With V trimmed by 5 bases and J by 3 bases, 3 bases remained unmatched. The CDR3 DNA sequence: TGTGCCAGCAGTCTCCAGGGGGCTAATGAAAAACTGTTTTTT. Its protein product is CASSLQGANEKLFF.

The gene calls are TRBV7-3 and TRBJ2-1; TRBD2 agrees at 7 bases. The trim removed 5 bases at V and 5 bases at J, leaving 3 bases unmatched. Germline V CDR1 and CDR2: SGHTA, FQGTGA. This CDR3 is 13 amino acids long. In nucleotides, the CDR3 is TGTGCCAGCAGCGAGGGACTAAACAATGAGCAGTTCTTC. This translates into CASSEGLNNEQFF.